These T cell receptor beta chains were read from a single sample in a study of blood T cells in healthy people across ages. MiXCR was run by TCRdb on the 5' RACE reads, yielding one entry per CDR3 protein. This sample has around 670,000 distinct CDR3 sequences; approximately 30% occur once, and the top ten carry approximately 15%. Sequencing input: blood. Receptors originate from a woman of 80 years or more in good health. CDR3s include the opening cysteine and the closing phenylalanine or tryptophan. D genes are given only for firm matches. Size tells how often a clone was seen (once, few, many) or the class of an expanded clone, and some rows leave it out.

clone_size d_call j_call v_call cdr3_aa cdr3_nt
- TRBD1 TRBJ1-5 TRBV30 CAWDTGTGGNQPQHF TGTGCCTGGGACACCGGGACAGGGGGCAATCAGCCCCAGCATTTT
many - TRBJ2-7 TRBV9 CASSVRGESSYEQYF TGTGCCAGCAGCGTAAGGGGGGAAAGCTCCTACGAGCAGTACTTC
- - TRBJ1-2 TRBV20-1 CSARSIGTFNYGCTF TGCAGTGCTAGAAGTATCGGGACATTTAACTATGGCTGCACCTTC
- - TRBJ1-2 TRBV20-1 CSAGEGGVKGYTF TGCAGTGCTGGGGAGGGGGGGGTAAAAGGCTACACCTTC
many - TRBJ2-3 TRBV20-1 CSATGDSNYADTQYF TGCAGTGCTACCGGGGACTCCAACTACGCAGATACGCAGTATTTT
- - TRBJ1-5 TRBV28 CASSLEVRYQPQHF TGTGCCAGCAGTTTGGAAGTCCGATATCAGCCCCAGCATTTT
few - TRBJ1-1 TRBV7-2 CASSDFWGTEAFF TGTGCCAGCAGCGATTTCTGGGGAACTGAAGCTTTCTTT
once TRBD1 TRBJ2-7 TRBV3-1 CASNHGTGTYEQYF TGTGCCAGCAACCACGGGACAGGGACCTACGAGCAGTACTTC
many - TRBJ2-7 TRBV6-6 CASSYRGGHEGRSYEQYF TGTGCCAGCAGTTACCGGGGAGGACACGAGGGACGGTCCTACGAGCAGTACTTC
many TRBD2 TRBJ2-1 TRBV2 CASKSLAGGLDEQFF TGTGCCAGCAAAAGTTTAGCGGGGGGACTTGATGAGCAGTTCTTC
- TRBD2 TRBJ2-1 TRBV9 CASSVRSGEETQFF TGTGCCAGCAGCGTCAGAAGCGGGGAAGAAACCCAGTTCTTC
many - TRBJ1-2 TRBV6-6 CASSQSGGGYTF TGTGCCAGCAGTCAATCAGGTGGCGGCTACACCTTC
many TRBD1 TRBJ2-5 TRBV9 CASSVEPPGQGGQETQYF TGTGCCAGCAGCGTAGAGCCGCCGGGACAGGGTGGGCAAGAGACCCAGTACTTC
- - TRBJ2-1 TRBV7-2 CASSPRASFSYNEQFF TGTGCCAGCAGCCCAAGGGCTAGCTTTTCCTACAATGAGCAGTTCTTC
many - TRBJ2-1 TRBV14 CASSPLVRNSRPYNEQFF TGTGCCAGCAGCCCCTTAGTTCGGAACAGCCGTCCCTACAATGAGCAGTTCTTC
many TRBD2 TRBJ2-3 TRBV20-1 CSARDQRLATDTQYF TGCAGTGCTAGAGATCAGAGACTAGCTACAGATACGCAGTATTTT
once - TRBJ2-3 TRBV7-2 CASSAWTADTQYF TGTGCCAGCAGCGCATGGACGGCAGATACGCAGTATTTT
- TRBD2 TRBJ2-3 TRBV20-1 CSTRGLAGGRDTQYF TGCAGTACTAGGGGACTAGCGGGGGGTCGCGATACGCAGTATTTT
few TRBD1 TRBJ1-5 TRBV20-1 CSALKKGAINQPQHF TGCAGTGCGCTGAAAAAGGGGGCCATAAATCAGCCCCAGCATTTT
- - TRBJ2-1 TRBV7-3 CASSPPGLNEQFF TGTGCCAGCAGCCCACCTGGGCTCAATGAGCAGTTCTTC
few TRBD1 TRBJ2-2 TRBV6-5 CASSSSRQGAINTGELFF TGTGCCAGCAGTTCAAGCAGACAGGGGGCCATAAACACCGGGGAGCTGTTTTTT
- - TRBJ2-3 TRBV12-3/TRBV12-4 CASSFEGGTDMQYF TGTGCCAGCAGTTTTGAAGGTGGCACAGATATGCAGTATTTT
- - TRBJ1-6 TRBV19 CASKMRDGLSPLHF TGTGCCAGTAAAATGCGGGACGGGCTTTCACCCCTCCACTTT
- TRBD1 TRBJ2-7 TRBV29-1 CSVRTGEAEQYF TGCAGCGTTAGGACAGGGGAGGCCGAGCAGTACTTC
- TRBD1 TRBJ2-5 TRBV7-9 CASSIRQGSYNEQYF TGTGCCAGCAGCATCCGACAGGGGTCTTACAATGAGCAGTACTTC
many - TRBJ2-1 TRBV5-1 CASSLAGGRQVNEQFF TGCGCCAGCAGCTTGGCAGGCGGGCGACAGGTCAATGAGCAGTTCTTC
- TRBD2 TRBJ2-3 TRBV4-2 CASSREGTSGAKDTQYF TGTGCCAGCAGCCGAGAGGGGACTAGCGGGGCGAAAGATACGCAGTATTTT
few TRBD1 TRBJ2-7 TRBV20-1 CSAWGQGEREQYF TGCAGTGCTTGGGGACAGGGGGAACGCGAGCAGTACTTC
- - TRBJ2-7 TRBV4-1 CASSPGPGGYYEQYF TGCGCCAGCAGCCCGGGCCCTGGAGGGTACTACGAGCAGTACTTC
- - TRBJ1-1 TRBV3-1 CASSNGQFTEAFF TGTGCCAGCAGCAACGGACAGTTTACTGAAGCTTTCTTT
- TRBD2 TRBJ2-2 TRBV4-1 CASSQGSSGGIRGTTGELFF TGCGCCAGCAGCCAAGGGTCTAGCGGGGGGATAAGAGGAACCACCGGGGAGCTGTTTTTT
few - TRBJ1-2 TRBV10-3 CAVSKDGDCGYTF TGTGCCGTCAGTAAGGATGGGGACTGTGGCTACACCTTC